Presented here are 19 T cell receptor beta chains from one specimen sequenced in a study of blood T cell repertoires in COVID-19. Using immunoSEQ multiplex PCR, the repertoire was profiled, and TCRdb retains in-frame clones only, with some absent. The sample carries fewer than 450,000 clones, 80% to 90% recorded once. The sample taken for sequencing was peripheral blood. The receptors derive from a woman aged 45 to 65 with COVID-19, enrolled during active disease.

The chain uses TRBV19 and TRBJ1-1; 9 positions match TRBD1. Looked up from germline, CDR1 is LNHDA and CDR2 is SQIVND (reference sequence). The CDR3 is 15 amino acids. The V and J ends lost 4 bases and 3 bases, in that order; junction bases with no gene match: 6. The DNA for the CDR3 is TGTGCCAGTAGTAAAGGGACAGGGAGGGACACTGAAGCTTTCTTT. Translated: CASSKGTGRDTEAFF.

V usage is TRBV27 and J usage is TRBJ2-5, with TRBD1 matching 9 bases. V lost 1 base and J lost 2; bases outside the gene matches: 11. CDR3 size: 18 residues. Germline CDR1 MNHEY, CDR2 SMNVEV (reference sequence). CDR3 residues: CASSLYVNYRGLQETQYF. The CDR3 DNA is TGTGCCAGCAGTTTATACGTGAACTACAGGGGGCTTCAAGAGACCCAGTACTTC.

The rearrangement joins TRBV18 to TRBJ2-5; D may be TRBD1 (6 bases). V was clipped by 3 bases and J by 2 bases, with 10 bases between them. Germline CDR1 and CDR2: KGHSH and LQKENI. This CDR3 has 14 amino acids. In nucleotides, the CDR3 is TGTGCCAGCTCACCTGGGACACCGCAAGAGACCCAGTACTTC. Translating gives CASSPGTPQETQYF.

The rearrangement joins TRBV7-8 to TRBJ1-2, with D possibly being TRBD1 (6 bases). The length of the CDR3 is 14 residues. With 5 bases removed from V and 8 bases from J, the gap between germline ends came to 18 bases. CDR1 SGHVS and CDR2 FQNEAQ come from the germline V gene. CDR3 residues: CASSLSGGAGGYTF. CDR3 in DNA: TGTGCCAGCAGCCTCAGCGGGGGGGCTGGAGGCTACACCTTC. Looking up the rest from reference TRBV7-8 and TRBJ1-2 gives the full variable domain: GAGVSQSPRYKVAKRGQDVALRCDPISGHVSLFWYQQALGQGPEFLTYFQNEAQLDKSGLPSDRFFAERPEGSVSTLKIQRTQQEDSAVYLCASSLSGGAGGYTFGSGTRLTVV.

The genes are TRBV5-1 and TRBJ2-1, with 8 bases fitting TRBD2. Germline V lookup: CDR1 SGHRS, CDR2 YFSETQ. V was clipped by 0 bases and J by 9 bases; unmatched bases: 8. The length of the CDR3 is 15 residues. CDR3 sequence reads: CASSLDPGGPREQFF. Written as DNA, the CDR3 is TGCGCCAGCAGCTTGGATCCGGGAGGGCCTCGTGAGCAGTTCTTC.

The chain combines TRBV30 with TRBJ2-1, with TRBD1 matching over 11 bases. The V gene's germline CDR1 is GTSNPN and CDR2 SVGIG (reference sequence). The CDR3 is 13 residues long. V trimming: 5 bases; J trimming: 7 bases; junction bases outside the gene matches: 4. Written as DNA, the CDR3 is TGTGCCTGGGGACAGGGGGCAGTTAATGAGCAGTTCTTC. This encodes CAWGQGAVNEQFF.

V is TRBV15 and J is TRBJ2-7; the match to TRBD1 covers 7 bases. With V trimmed by 0 bases and J by 5 bases, 7 bases remained unmatched. The CDR3 totals 15 residues. In germline, CDR1 is LNHNV, CDR2 YYDKDF (reference sequence). For the CDR3, the DNA is TGTGCCACCAGCAGAGACGCCGGGACAGAGCACGAGCAGTACTTC. Amino acid sequence: CATSRDAGTEHEQYF.

This chain links TRBV30 with TRBJ2-7; 7 positions agree with TRBD2. The CDR3 loop spans 14 amino acids. Trimming at V came to 1 base and at J to 2 bases, leaving 5 bases not matched to a gene. Germline assignment: CDR1 GTSNPN and CDR2 SVGIG (reference sequence). The CDR3 protein is CAWSGLGTTYEQYF. DNA for the CDR3: TGTGCCTGGAGTGGCCTGGGGACTACCTACGAGCAGTACTTC.

This clone appeared once. This chain connects TRBV7-9 to TRBJ2-7; TRBD1 agrees at 9 bases. This CDR3 has 14 amino acids. V lost 6 bases, J lost 3 bases, and 6 bases stayed unmatched. Germline CDR1 is SEHNR and CDR2 is FQNEAQ (reference sequence). The chain's CDR3 is CASSPRQGGYEQYF. CDR3 DNA sequence: TGTGCCAGCAGTCCTCGACAGGGGGGCTACGAGCAGTACTTC.

This chain joins TRBV9 and TRBJ2-7; the match to TRBD2 covers 11 bases. Per germline, CDR1 SGDLS and CDR2 YYNGEE. This CDR3 region has 15 residues. The junction had 7 bases not matched to a gene; V was cut back by 4 bases and J by 4 bases. The CDR3, as DNA: TGTGCCAGCAGCCCCCGACTAGCGGGGAGGTACGAGCAGTACTTC. It codes for CASSPRLAGRYEQYF.

V usage is TRBV5-1 and J usage is TRBJ1-2; 12 positions agree with TRBD1. V was clipped by 4 bases and J by 2 bases; unmatched bases: 6. Looked up from germline, CDR1 is SGHRS and CDR2 is YFSETQ. The CDR3 loop spans 16 amino acids. The CDR3 bases are TGCGCCAGCAGCAAACCCGGGACAGGGGGCAACTATGGCTACACCTTC. Its protein product is CASSKPGTGGNYGYTF.

The gene calls are TRBV27 and TRBJ1-4, with TRBD1 matching over 10 bases. The CDR3 spans 15 residues. With V trimmed by 10 bases and J by 7 bases, 12 bases remained unmatched. Looked up from germline, CDR1 is MNHEY and CDR2 is SMNVEV (reference sequence). In DNA, the CDR3 is TGTGCCACCTCCAGAGGACGGACAGGGGGTGAAAAACTGTTTTTT. The encoded protein is CATSRGRTGGEKLFF.

The chain uses TRBV7-9 and TRBJ1-1; 8 bases fit TRBD1. The CDR3 length is 15 residues. The V segment lost 1 base and the J segment 7 bases; nucleotides outside the gene matches: 8. Looked up from germline, CDR1 is SEHNR and CDR2 is FQNEAQ (reference sequence). This CDR3 is CASSLGDRGPREAFF. For the CDR3, the DNA is TGTGCCAGCAGCTTAGGTGACAGGGGCCCCCGTGAAGCTTTCTTT.

V is TRBV15 and J is TRBJ1-5, with D possibly TRBD1 on 5 matching bases. The V and J ends lost 0 bases and 9 bases respectively, with 15 bases between them. This CDR3 has 15 residues. Germline CDR1 LNHNV, CDR2 YYDKDF (reference sequence). The CDR3, as DNA: TGTGCCACCAGCAGAGACACAGGTCCCCCTCTGCCCCAGCATTTT. Residues: CATSRDTGPPLPQHF. Complete variable domain (other parts from reference TRBV15 and TRBJ1-5): DAMVIQNPRYQVTQFGKPVTLSCSQTLNHNVMYWYQQKSSQAPKLLFHYYDKDFNNEADTPDNFQSRRPNTSFCFLDIRSPGLGDTAMYLCATSRDTGPPLPQHFGDGTRLSIL.

This sequence joins TRBV11-1 and TRBJ1-1, with TRBD1 matching 9 bases. Germline trimming cut 5 bases from V and 2 bases from J; bases unmatched to any gene: 6. The CDR3 is 15 residues long. Germline CDR1 SGHAT, CDR2 FQDESV (reference sequence). Written as DNA, the CDR3 is TGTGCCAGCAGCCCCGGGACAGGGATTAACACTGAAGCTTTCTTT. It is translated as CASSPGTGINTEAFF.

The rearrangement joins TRBV5-5 to TRBJ2-1; 9 bases match TRBD2. CDR1 is SGHKS, CDR2 YYEKEE, per germline (reference sequence). V shed 3 bases, J shed 0 bases, and the junction held 7 bases outside the gene matches. This CDR3 has 17 residues. Written as DNA, the CDR3 is TGTGCCAGCAGCTCGGGACTAGCTTATCCCTCCTACAATGAGCAGTTCTTC. This sequence encodes CASSSGLAYPSYNEQFF.

This sequence joins TRBV7-9 and TRBJ2-7, with D perhaps TRBD1 (6 bases). The germline CDR1 and CDR2 sequences are SEHNR and FQNEAQ (reference sequence). The CDR3 runs to 13 residues. V was trimmed by 1 base and J by 9 bases, leaving 13 bases between them. The CDR3 here is CASSLEQGKRQYF. The DNA of the CDR3 is TGTGCCAGCAGCTTAGAACAGGGAAAAAGGCAGTACTTC.

The chain uses TRBV19 and TRBJ2-7; 9 nucleotides align to TRBD2. Germline trimming cut 0 bases from V and 4 bases from J; bases unmatched to any gene: 4. The length of the CDR3 is 15 residues. The germline V gene encodes CDR1 LNHDA and CDR2 SQIVND (reference sequence). CDR3 in DNA: TGTGCCAGTAGTATAGAAGGCGGGAGGGTGTACGAGCAGTACTTC. Translating gives CASSIEGGRVYEQYF.

The chain combines TRBV6-2 or TRBV6-3 with TRBJ2-7, with TRBD2 identical over 9 bases. Germline CDR1 reads MNHEY; CDR2 reads SVGEGT. CDR3 length: 18 residues. The trim removed 5 bases at V and 3 bases at J, leaving 17 bases unmatched. CDR3 nucleotides: TGTGCCAGCAGTCACCGGGGGGTTCTTAGCGGGAGTATCTACGAGCAGTACTTC. This sequence encodes CASSHRGVLSGSIYEQYF.